These T cell receptor beta chains were read from a single sample in a study of PD-L1 blockade in urothelial cancer. The table came from immunoSEQ multiplex PCR; TCRdb's copy has only in-frame clones and leaves some out. Of 20,000 to 30,000 clones in the sample, around 88% were seen once. The sequencing used PBMCs, collected around atezolizumab (anti-PD-L1) treatment. The source is a man aged 55-75 years with urothelial cancer. The CDR3 runs from the conserved cysteine through the conserved F or W. A D gene is named only where the DNA matches it firmly. Where a row states a size, it is once, few, many or the class of an expanded clone; other rows omit it.

v_gene	j_gene	d_gene	abundance	CDR3aa	CDR3nt
TRBV6-1	TRBJ1-2	-	-	CASSEAAGTSGYTF	TGTGCCAGCAGTGAAGCCGCCGGGACTAGTGGCTACACCTTC
TRBV18	TRBJ1-1	-	-	CASSPQLQGQVNTEAFF	TGTGCCAGCTCACCCCAACTCCAGGGACAAGTGAACACTGAAGCTTTCTTT
TRBV5-1	TRBJ1-3	-	once	CASSLGTALGNTIYF	TGCGCCAGCAGCTTGGGGACAGCGCTTGGAAACACCATATATTTT
TRBV7-3	TRBJ2-3	TRBD2	-	CASSTGTMADTQYF	TGTGCCAGCAGCACCGGGACTATGGCAGATACGCAGTATTTT
TRBV27	TRBJ1-6	-	few	CASQTQGGYNSPLHF	TGTGCCAGCCAAACACAGGGTGGCTATAATTCACCCCTCCACTTT
TRBV5-1	TRBJ1-4	TRBD1	-	CASSLDGTGNEKLFF	TGCGCCAGCAGCTTGGATGGGACAGGGAATGAAAAACTGTTTTTT
TRBV5-6	TRBJ1-3	-	-	CASSPTDPSGNTIYF	TGTGCCAGCAGCCCGACAGACCCCTCTGGAAACACCATATATTTT
TRBV5-5	TRBJ2-5	-	-	CASSLKGVGETQYF	TGTGCCAGCAGCTTGAAGGGGGTCGGGGAGACCCAGTACTTC
TRBV6-1	TRBJ1-1	-	-	CASSTDRNTEAFF	TGTGCCAGCAGCACGGACAGGAACACTGAAGCTTTCTTT
TRBV5-6	TRBJ2-1	-	-	CASRPGTGGLASVNEQFF	TGTGCCAGCAGACCCGGGACAGGGGGACTAGCGAGCGTCAATGAGCAGTTCTTC
TRBV6-6	TRBJ2-3	TRBD2	-	CASSSPGRGADTQYF	TGTGCCAGCAGTTCCCCGGGACGGGGGGCAGATACGCAGTATTTT
TRBV5-1	TRBJ1-2	-	-	CASSLPGVPNYGYTF	TGCGCCAGCAGCCTCCCGGGGGTCCCTAACTATGGCTACACCTTC
TRBV7-9	TRBJ1-6	-	-	CASSITAGNNSPLHF	TGTGCCAGCAGCATTACCGCGGGAAATAATTCACCCCTCCACTTT
TRBV9	TRBJ1-5	-	-	CASSPTGSPNQPQHF	TGTGCCAGCAGCCCCACAGGGTCCCCCAATCAGCCCCAGCATTTT
TRBV29-1	TRBJ2-5	TRBD2	-	CSVGSTSGRVETQYF	TGCAGCGTCGGGTCTACTAGCGGGAGGGTAGAGACCCAGTACTTC
TRBV7-9	TRBJ2-7	TRBD2	-	CASSLSGGPYEQYF	TGTGCCAGCAGCTTATCGGGGGGGCCCTACGAGCAGTACTTC
TRBV15	TRBJ1-3	-	-	CATSRDPDSGNTIYF	TGTGCCACCAGCAGAGATCCTGACAGTGGAAACACCATATATTTT
TRBV19	TRBJ2-7	-	-	CASSPRDSGYEQYF	TGTGCCAGTAGCCCCCGGGACTCGGGCTACGAGCAGTACTTC
TRBV5-1	TRBJ2-7	TRBD1	-	CASSPGQGAGEQYF	TGCGCCAGCAGCCCGGGACAGGGGGCGGGAGAGCAGTACTTC
TRBV4-2	TRBJ1-6	TRBD1	few	CASSHHTRQGADSPLHF	TGTGCCAGCAGCCACCATACTCGACAGGGTGCGGATTCACCCCTCCACTTT
TRBV5-4	TRBJ2-1	-	-	CASSLAGSLNNEQFF	TGTGCCAGCAGCTTGGCCGGGTCCCTAAACAATGAGCAGTTCTTC
TRBV4-1	TRBJ2-3	TRBD2	-	CASRLGLAGADTQYF	TGCGCCAGCAGACTAGGACTAGCGGGGGCAGATACGCAGTATTTT
TRBV30	TRBJ2-4	-	-	CAWDRRAKNIQYF	TGTGCCTGGGACAGGAGAGCCAAAAACATTCAGTACTTC
TRBV5-1	TRBJ2-1	TRBD2	-	CASSLAGGGGNEQFF	TGCGCCAGCAGCTTGGCCGGCGGGGGGGGGAATGAGCAGTTCTTC
TRBV5-1	TRBJ1-1	TRBD1	-	CASQRQGAGEVDEAFF	TGCGCCAGCCAAAGACAGGGGGCCGGCGAAGTGGATGAAGCTTTCTTT
TRBV7-2	TRBJ2-3	TRBD2	-	CASSLARRGGVGDTQYF	TGTGCCAGCAGCTTAGCGAGGCGCGGGGGAGTGGGAGATACGCAGTATTTT
TRBV5-1	TRBJ2-3	TRBD2	-	CASSDGTSGTDTQYF	TGCGCCAGCAGCGACGGGACTAGCGGCACAGATACGCAGTATTTT
TRBV4-1	TRBJ1-2	TRBD1	few	CASSQVTGEGGYGYTF	TGCGCCAGCAGCCAAGTTACAGGGGAAGGGGGCTATGGCTACACCTTC
TRBV27	TRBJ2-7	TRBD2	-	CASSSNSGGPYEQYF	TGTGCCAGCAGTTCCAATAGCGGGGGACCCTACGAGCAGTACTTC
TRBV2	TRBJ1-3	-	-	CASSEALPQAASGNTIYF	TGTGCCAGCAGTGAAGCGCTTCCACAGGCTGCCTCTGGAAACACCATATATTTT
TRBV6-5	TRBJ1-5	-	-	CASSVLQGFQPQHF	TGTGCCAGCAGTGTCCTACAGGGTTTCCAGCCCCAGCATTTT